The T cell receptor beta chain under discussion was sequenced for a study of cytomegalovirus exposure and HLA in healthy donors. Study-wide results and caveats: Associated with HLA alleles at 0.05 false discovery rate in a later analysis were around 17,000 TCR beta sequences.

PCR was performed using 60 Vbeta and 13 Jbeta primers. Assay used: immunoSEQ multiplex PCR; TCRdb lists only in-frame clones, some missing. Among roughly 100,000 clones listed, approximately 79% were seen once. A note on this clone: Its target is not known. At one end the junction does not follow the germline gene, possibly because of a read error. The same CDR3 is also encoded by other DNA sequences in this sample.

This CDR3 has 13 amino acids. Germline V gene lookup returns CDR1 GTSNPN and CDR2 SVGIG (reference sequence). This TCR derives from a man aged 45-65 years in good health and CMV-seropositive. The chain employs TRBV30 and TRBJ1-1, with D perhaps TRBD1 (6 bases). The sample consisted of PBMCs. CDR3: CAWSGQGNTEAFF. The CDR3 DNA follows: TGTGCCTGGAGTGGCCAGGGGAACACTGAAGCCTTCTTT.